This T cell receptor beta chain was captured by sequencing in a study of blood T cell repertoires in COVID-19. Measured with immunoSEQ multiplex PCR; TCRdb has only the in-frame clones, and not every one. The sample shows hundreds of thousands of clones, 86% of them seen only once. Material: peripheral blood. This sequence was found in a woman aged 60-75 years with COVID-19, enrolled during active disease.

Here the CDR3 DNA reads TGTGCCAGCAGATCAGAAGGGACAGGGGGGACTGGGGCCAACGTCCTGACTTTC. Encoded protein: CASRSEGTGGTGANVLTF. The rearrangement links TRBV2 to TRBJ2-6, with 11 bases lining up with TRBD1. The V gene end was trimmed by 6 bases and the J gene end by 2 bases; junction bases not matched to a gene: 9. Germline V gene lookup returns CDR1 SNHLY and CDR2 FYNNEI. The CDR3 consists of 18 residues.